Listed here is a single T cell receptor beta chain. Its cognate antigen is unknown. Some second doses came at about 4 weeks and others at about 12 weeks; these were pooled. Some clones are missing from TCRdb's copy, which holds only in-frame ones; the method was immunoSEQ multiplex PCR. Of some 170,000 clones in the sample, just over 90% were seen once. These data originate in a study of T cell responses to AZD1222 COVID-19 vaccine. The CDR3 is 16 amino acids. CDR1 and CDR2 from the germline V gene are SGHAT and FQNNGV. V was trimmed by 5 bases and J by 6 bases, leaving 17 bases between them. Study-level findings and limits: Donor demographics were predominantly white British with a female majority; clonal diversity may be underestimated.

J is TRBJ1-6 and V is TRBV11-2; possibly TRBD1 for D (5 bases). This sequence was found in an adult who received the AZD1222 COVID-19 vaccine. This material consisted of peripheral blood, taken 28 days after the second AZD1222 dose. The CDR3 region has the DNA TGTGCCAGCAGCCCTCGGGGGGGAGTTAGTAATTCACCCCTCCACTTT. Translating it yields CASSPRGGVSNSPLHF.